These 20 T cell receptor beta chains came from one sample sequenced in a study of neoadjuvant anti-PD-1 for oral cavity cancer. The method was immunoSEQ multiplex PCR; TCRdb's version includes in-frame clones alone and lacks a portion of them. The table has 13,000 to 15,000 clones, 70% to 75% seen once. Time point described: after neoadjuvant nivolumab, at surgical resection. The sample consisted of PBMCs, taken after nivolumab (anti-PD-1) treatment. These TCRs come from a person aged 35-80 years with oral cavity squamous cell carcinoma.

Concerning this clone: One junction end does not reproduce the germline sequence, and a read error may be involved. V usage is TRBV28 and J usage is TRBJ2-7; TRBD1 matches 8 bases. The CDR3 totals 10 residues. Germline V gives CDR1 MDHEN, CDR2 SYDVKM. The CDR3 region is CASRPDRVCF. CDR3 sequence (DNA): TGTGCCAGCAGGCCGGACAGGGTCTGCTTC. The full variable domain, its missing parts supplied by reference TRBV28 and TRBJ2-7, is DVKVTQSSRYLVKRTGEKVFLECVQDMDHENMFWYRQDPGLGLRLIYFSYDVKMKEKGDIPEGYSVSREKKERFSLILESASTNQTSMYLCASRPDRVCFGPGTRLTVT.

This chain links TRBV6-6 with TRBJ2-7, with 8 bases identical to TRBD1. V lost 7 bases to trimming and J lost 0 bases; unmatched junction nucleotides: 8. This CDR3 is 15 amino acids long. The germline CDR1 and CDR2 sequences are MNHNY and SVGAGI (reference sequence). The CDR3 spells CASTDPGTGSYEQYF. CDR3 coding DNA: TGTGCCAGCACCGACCCCGGGACAGGCTCCTACGAGCAGTACTTC.

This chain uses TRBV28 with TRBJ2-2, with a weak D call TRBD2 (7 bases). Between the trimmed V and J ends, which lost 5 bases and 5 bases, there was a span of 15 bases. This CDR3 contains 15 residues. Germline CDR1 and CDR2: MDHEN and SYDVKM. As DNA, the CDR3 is TGTGCCAGCAGTGGAAGGCGGGGGCAAACCGGGGAGCTGTTTTTT. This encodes CASSGRRGQTGELFF.

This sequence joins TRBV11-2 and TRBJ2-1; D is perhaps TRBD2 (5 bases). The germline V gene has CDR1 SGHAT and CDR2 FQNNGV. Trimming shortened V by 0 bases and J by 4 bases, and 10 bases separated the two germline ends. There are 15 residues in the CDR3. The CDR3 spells CASSLESGYYNEQFF. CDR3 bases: TGTGCCAGCAGCTTAGAAAGCGGATATTACAATGAGCAGTTCTTC.

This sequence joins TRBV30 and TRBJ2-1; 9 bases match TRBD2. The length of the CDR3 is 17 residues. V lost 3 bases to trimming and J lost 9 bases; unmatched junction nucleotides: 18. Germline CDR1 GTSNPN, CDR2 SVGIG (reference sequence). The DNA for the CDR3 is TGTGCCTGGAGCGCCTCCTGGTGGGGCGGGAGGGCCGGTGAGCAGTTCTTC. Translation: CAWSASWWGGRAGEQFF.

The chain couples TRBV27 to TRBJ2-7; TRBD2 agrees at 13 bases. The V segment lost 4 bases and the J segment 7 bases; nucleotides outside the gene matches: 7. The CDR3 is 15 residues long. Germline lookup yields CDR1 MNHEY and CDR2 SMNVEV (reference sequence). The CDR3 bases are TGTGCCAGCAGTTCTGCTGGGACTAGCGGGAAGGAGCAGTACTTC. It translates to CASSSAGTSGKEQYF.

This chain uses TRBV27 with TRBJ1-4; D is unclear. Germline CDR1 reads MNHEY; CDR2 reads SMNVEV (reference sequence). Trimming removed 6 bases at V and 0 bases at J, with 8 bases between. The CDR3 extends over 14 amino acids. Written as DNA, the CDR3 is TGTGCCAGCAGGGTTCTAGCAACTAATGAAAAACTGTTTTTT. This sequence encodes CASRVLATNEKLFF.

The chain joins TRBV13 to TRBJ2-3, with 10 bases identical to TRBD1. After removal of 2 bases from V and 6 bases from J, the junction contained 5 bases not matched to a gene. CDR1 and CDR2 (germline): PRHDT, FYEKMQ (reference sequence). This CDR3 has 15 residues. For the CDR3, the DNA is TGTGCCAGCAGCTTAAGGGGACAGGGGCGGGATACGCAGTATTTT. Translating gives CASSLRGQGRDTQYF.

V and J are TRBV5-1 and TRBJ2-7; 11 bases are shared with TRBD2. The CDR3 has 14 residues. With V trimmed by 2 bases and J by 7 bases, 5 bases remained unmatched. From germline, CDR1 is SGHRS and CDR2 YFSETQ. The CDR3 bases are TGCGCCAGCAGCTTACTAGCGGGAGCCCCTGAGCAGTACTTC. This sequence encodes CASSLLAGAPEQYF. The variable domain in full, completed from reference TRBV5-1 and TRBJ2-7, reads KAGVTQTPRYLIKTRGQQVTLSCSPISGHRSVSWYQQTPGQGLQFLFEYFSETQRNKGNFPGRFSGRQFSNSRSEMNVSTLELGDSALYLCASSLLAGAPEQYFGPGTRLTVT.

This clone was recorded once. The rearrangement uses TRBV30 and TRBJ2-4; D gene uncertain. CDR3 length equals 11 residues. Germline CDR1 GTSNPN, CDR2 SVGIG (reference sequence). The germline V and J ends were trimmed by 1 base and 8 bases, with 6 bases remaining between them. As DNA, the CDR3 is TGTGCCTGGAGTGAAAGGGACATTCAGTACTTC. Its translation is CAWSERDIQYF.

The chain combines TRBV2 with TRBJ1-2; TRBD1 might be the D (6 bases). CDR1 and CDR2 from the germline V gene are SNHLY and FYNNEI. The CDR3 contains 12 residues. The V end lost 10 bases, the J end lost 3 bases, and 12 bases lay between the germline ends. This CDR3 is CATRGQDYGYTF. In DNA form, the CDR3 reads TGTGCCACCCGGGGGCAGGACTATGGCTACACCTTC.

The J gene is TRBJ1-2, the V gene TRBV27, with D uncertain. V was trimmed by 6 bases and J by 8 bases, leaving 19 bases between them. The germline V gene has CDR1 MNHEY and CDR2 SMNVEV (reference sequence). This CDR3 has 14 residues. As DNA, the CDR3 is TGTGCCAGCAGCATTGCCGGAAGATCGGGGGGCTACACCTTC. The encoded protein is CASSIAGRSGGYTF.

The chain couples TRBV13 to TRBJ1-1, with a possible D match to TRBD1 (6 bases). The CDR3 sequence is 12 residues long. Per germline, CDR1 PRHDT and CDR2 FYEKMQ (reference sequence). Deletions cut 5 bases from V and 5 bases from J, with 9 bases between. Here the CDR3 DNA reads TGTGCCAGCAGCCCCAGGGGAACTGAAGCTTTCTTT. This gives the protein CASSPRGTEAFF.

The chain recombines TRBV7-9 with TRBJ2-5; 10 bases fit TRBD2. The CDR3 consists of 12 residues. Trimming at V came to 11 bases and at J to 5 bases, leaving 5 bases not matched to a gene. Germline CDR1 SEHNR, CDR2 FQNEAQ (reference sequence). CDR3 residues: CASAGGGETQYF. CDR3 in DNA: TGTGCCTCAGCGGGAGGGGGGGAGACCCAGTACTTC.

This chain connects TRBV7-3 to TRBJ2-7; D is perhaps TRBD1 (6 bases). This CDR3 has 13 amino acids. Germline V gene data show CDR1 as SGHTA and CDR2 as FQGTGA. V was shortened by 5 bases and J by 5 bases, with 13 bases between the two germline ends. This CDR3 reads CASSPFRDNEQYF. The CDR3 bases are TGTGCCAGCAGCCCCTTCCGGGACAACGAGCAGTACTTC.

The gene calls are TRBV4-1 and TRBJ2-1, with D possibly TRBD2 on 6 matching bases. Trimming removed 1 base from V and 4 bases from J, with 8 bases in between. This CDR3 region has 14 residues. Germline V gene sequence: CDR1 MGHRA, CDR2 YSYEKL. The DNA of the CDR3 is TGCGCCAGCAGCCAAGGCGGGATATACAATGAGCAGTTCTTC. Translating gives CASSQGGIYNEQFF.

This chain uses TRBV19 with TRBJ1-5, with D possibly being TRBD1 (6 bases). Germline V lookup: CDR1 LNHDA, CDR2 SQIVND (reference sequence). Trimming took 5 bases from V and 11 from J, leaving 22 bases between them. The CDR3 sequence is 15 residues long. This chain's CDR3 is CASSAQSGVDGAQHF. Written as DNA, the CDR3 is TGTGCCAGTAGTGCCCAATCAGGGGTGGATGGGGCCCAGCATTTT.

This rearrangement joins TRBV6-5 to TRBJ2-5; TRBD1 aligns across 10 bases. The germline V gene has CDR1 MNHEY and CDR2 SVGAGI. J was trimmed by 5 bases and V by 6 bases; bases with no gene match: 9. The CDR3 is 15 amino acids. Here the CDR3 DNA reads TGTGCCAGCAGGATGACAGGGGGCGCAACCGAGACCCAGTACTTC. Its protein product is CASRMTGGATETQYF.

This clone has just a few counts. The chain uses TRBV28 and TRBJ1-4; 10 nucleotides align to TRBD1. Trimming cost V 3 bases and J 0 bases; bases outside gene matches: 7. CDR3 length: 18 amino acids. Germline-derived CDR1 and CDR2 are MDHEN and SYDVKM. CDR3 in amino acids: CASSLGQGSFSTNEKLFF. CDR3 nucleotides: TGTGCCAGCAGTTTGGGACAGGGGTCATTCTCAACTAATGAAAAACTGTTTTTT.

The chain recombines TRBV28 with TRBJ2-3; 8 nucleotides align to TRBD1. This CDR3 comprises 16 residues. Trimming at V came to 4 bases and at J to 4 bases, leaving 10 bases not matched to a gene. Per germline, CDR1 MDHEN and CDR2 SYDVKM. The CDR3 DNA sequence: TGTGCCAGCAGTTCTAGGGCAGGGGGCTGGGCAGATACGCAGTATTTT. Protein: CASSSRAGGWADTQYF.